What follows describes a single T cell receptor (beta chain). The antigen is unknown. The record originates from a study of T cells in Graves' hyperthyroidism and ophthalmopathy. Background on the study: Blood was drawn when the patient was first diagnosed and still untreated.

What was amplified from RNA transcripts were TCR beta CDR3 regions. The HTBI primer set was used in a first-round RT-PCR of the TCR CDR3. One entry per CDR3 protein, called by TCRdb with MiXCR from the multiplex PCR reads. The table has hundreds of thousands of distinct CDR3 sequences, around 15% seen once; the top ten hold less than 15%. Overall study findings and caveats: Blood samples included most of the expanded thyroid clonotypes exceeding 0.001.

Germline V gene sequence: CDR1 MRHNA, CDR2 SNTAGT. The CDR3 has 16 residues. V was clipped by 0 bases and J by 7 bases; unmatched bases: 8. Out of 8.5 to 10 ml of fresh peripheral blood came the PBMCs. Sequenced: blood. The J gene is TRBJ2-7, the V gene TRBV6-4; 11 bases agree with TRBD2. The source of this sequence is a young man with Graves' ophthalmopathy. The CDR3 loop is CASSDSVSGGASEQYF. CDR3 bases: TGTGCCAGCAGTGACTCGGTTAGCGGGGGGGCCTCTGAGCAGTACTTC.